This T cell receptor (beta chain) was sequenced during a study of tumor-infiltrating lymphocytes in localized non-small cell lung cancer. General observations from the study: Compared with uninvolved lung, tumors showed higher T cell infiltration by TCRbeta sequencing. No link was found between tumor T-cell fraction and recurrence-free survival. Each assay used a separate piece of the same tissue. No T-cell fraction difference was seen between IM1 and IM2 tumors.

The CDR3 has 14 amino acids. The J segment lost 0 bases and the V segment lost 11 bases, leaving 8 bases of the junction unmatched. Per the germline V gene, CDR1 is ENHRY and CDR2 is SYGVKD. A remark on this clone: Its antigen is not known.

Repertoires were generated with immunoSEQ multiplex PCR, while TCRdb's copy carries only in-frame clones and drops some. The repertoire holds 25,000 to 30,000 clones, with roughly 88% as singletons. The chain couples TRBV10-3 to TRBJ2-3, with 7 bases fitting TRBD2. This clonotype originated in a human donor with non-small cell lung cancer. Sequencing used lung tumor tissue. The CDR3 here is CAAAGGTSTDTQYF. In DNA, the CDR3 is TGTGCCGCCGCCGGGGGGACTAGCACAGATACGCAGTATTTT.